The T cell receptor beta chain described here comes from a study of beta chain features in type 1 diabetes. General study points: Cells that show high TCR expression could be over-represented by cDNA sequencing. The VDJ junctions of type 1 diabetes patients carried fewer insertions and more deletions.

The length of the CDR3 is 13 residues. The germline V and J ends were trimmed by 6 bases and 7 bases, with 18 bases remaining between them. The germline CDR1 and CDR2 sequences are SQVTM and ANQGSEA. Investigators reverse transcribed all isolated RNA, so they sequenced expressed TCRB transcripts. Sequencing was performed with immunoSEQ multiplex PCR; in TCRdb, only in-frame clones are kept and a portion is missing. The sample yields around 500,000 clones, about 30% seen once. As for this clone: Antigen: not known.

The V and J genes are TRBV29-1 and TRBJ1-1; D is ambiguous. The TCR sequence derives from a man in his late teens or twenties in good health. The sequenced material came from naive CD4+ T cells from blood. CDR3 nucleotides: TGCAGCGTCCAACCCTCGGGTTTTGTTGAAGCTTTCTTT. It yields the protein CSVQPSGFVEAFF.